This T cell receptor (beta chain) was recovered during a study of blood T cell repertoires in COVID-19. On the study more broadly: In each case, the material was cDNA or gDNA derived from T cells, B-cell-depleted T cells, or PBMCs.

Trimming left V 4 bases short and J 8 bases short, with 11 bases between. The CDR3 is made up of 13 amino acids. Germline assignment: CDR1 WSHSY and CDR2 SAAADI. Clones were read by immunoSEQ multiplex PCR, and TCRdb kept only the in-frame ones, dropping some. The table has 150,000 to 200,000 clones, roughly 80% seen once. The sample consisted of peripheral blood. This chain links TRBV10-2 with TRBJ1-4; D perhaps matches TRBD1 (6 bases). The clonotype was recovered from a man aged 55 to 70 with acute or convalescent COVID-19. CDR3 nucleotide sequence: TGCGCCAGCAGTGGGGACATTTGGGAAAAACTGTTTTTT. This sequence encodes CASSGDIWEKLFF.